This is a list of T cell receptor beta chains from one sample in a study of CD8 T cells in ankylosing spondylitis. Each CDR3 protein gets one entry after TCRdb re-called the 5' RACE reads with MiXCR. Of around 490,000 distinct CDR3 sequences in the sample, 5.3% were seen once. The specimen sequenced was blood, either unsorted or a sorted T cell fraction (not recorded which). The receptors derive from a male donor with ankylosing spondylitis. Each CDR3 is given with its conserved first and last residue. Each record gives: D gene, clone size, V gene, J gene, CDR3 protein, CDR3 DNA. A D gene is named only where the DNA matches it firmly. A row's size may be missing; if present it is once, few, many or a size class.

d_call: .; clone_size: many; v_call: TRBV6-1; j_call: TRBJ1-1; cdr3_aa: CASSEGPEWDTEAFF; cdr3_nt: TGTGCCAGCAGTGAGGGGCCTGAATGGGACACTGAAGCTTTCTTT
d_call: TRBD1; clone_size: many; v_call: TRBV12-3/TRBV12-4; j_call: TRBJ1-2; cdr3_aa: CASSWTGGYGYTF; cdr3_nt: TGTGCCAGCAGCTGGACAGGCGGGTATGGCTACACCTTC
d_call: .; clone_size: many; v_call: TRBV29-1; j_call: TRBJ2-3; cdr3_aa: CSVVRDTQYF; cdr3_nt: TGCAGCGTTGTCAGAGATACGCAGTATTTT
d_call: TRBD2; clone_size: .; v_call: TRBV20-1; j_call: TRBJ2-3; cdr3_aa: CSARGSGGPADTQYF; cdr3_nt: TGCAGTGCTAGGGGGAGCGGGGGGCCGGCAGATACGCAGTATTTT
d_call: .; clone_size: many; v_call: TRBV9; j_call: TRBJ2-3; cdr3_aa: CASSVTGAGSTQYF; cdr3_nt: TGTGCCAGCAGCGTCACAGGGGCGGGAAGTACGCAGTATTTT
d_call: .; clone_size: many; v_call: TRBV6-5; j_call: TRBJ2-7; cdr3_aa: CASSYVGLSYEQYF; cdr3_nt: TGTGCCAGCAGTTACGTTGGGCTCTCCTACGAGCAGTACTTC
d_call: .; clone_size: many; v_call: TRBV18; j_call: TRBJ1-1; cdr3_aa: CASSQGHRNTEAFF; cdr3_nt: TGTGCCAGCTCACAAGGACACCGGAACACTGAAGCTTTCTTT
d_call: .; clone_size: many; v_call: TRBV5-5; j_call: TRBJ1-5; cdr3_aa: CASGDRGNQPQHF; cdr3_nt: TGTGCCAGTGGGGATCGGGGGAATCAGCCCCAGCATTTT
d_call: .; clone_size: .; v_call: TRBV3-1; j_call: TRBJ2-2; cdr3_aa: CASSQFLTGELFF; cdr3_nt: TGTGCCAGCAGCCAATTTCTCACCGGGGAGCTGTTTTTT
d_call: TRBD2; clone_size: many; v_call: TRBV29-1; j_call: TRBJ2-2; cdr3_aa: CSGGTSLDSNTGELFF; cdr3_nt: TGCAGCGGCGGGACTAGTTTGGACTCGAACACCGGGGAGCTGTTTTTT
d_call: TRBD2; clone_size: many; v_call: TRBV20-1; j_call: TRBJ2-2; cdr3_aa: CSARTSSNTGELFF; cdr3_nt: TGCAGTGCTAGGACTAGCTCGAACACCGGGGAGCTGTTTTTT
d_call: TRBD1; clone_size: many; v_call: TRBV12-3/TRBV12-4; j_call: TRBJ1-6; cdr3_aa: CASSLDSGGRSPLHF; cdr3_nt: TGTGCCAGCAGTTTAGATTCAGGGGGACGGTCACCCCTCCACTTT
d_call: .; clone_size: many; v_call: TRBV9; j_call: TRBJ2-3; cdr3_aa: CASSPDPSTDTQYF; cdr3_nt: TGTGCCAGCAGCCCAGACCCGAGCACAGATACGCAGTATTTT